This T cell receptor (beta chain) was sequenced during a study of T cell responses to AZD1222 COVID-19 vaccine (dated by TCRdb to about 2021). Regarding the complete study: AZD1222 recipients whose second dose came at about 4 weeks and those whose second dose came at about 12 weeks were combined into one group, since spike-specific TCR depth and breadth did not differ between the two schedules. TCR sequencing was performed for over 230 trial participants, of whom around 200 were given two doses of AZD1222 and about 25 were given two doses of MenACWY control vaccine. Trial participants were enrolled by age into 18-55, 56-69 and 70-plus year subgroups, with roughly 150, 30 and 60 TCR-sequenced participants respectively. The investigation overall reported the following: The 56-69-year group was small, and its depth increase did not reach significance, likely because of low power. Conclusions about previously exposed vaccinees are limited because only five to seven AZD1222 recipients were SARS-CoV-2 seropositive at baseline. Most participants were white British and females outnumbered males, and the authors suggested that clonal diversity may have been underestimated. Because no day 14 peak-response samples were available, the repertoires could be characterized only after the peak T cell response. Vaccine-associated CD4 TCRs spanned the whole spike protein, with dominant responses in regions 160-218 and 743-854. Spike-specific TCR breadth and depth rose significantly after two AZD1222 doses compared with day 0 and with MenACWY recipients. Epitopes outside the regions mutated in the B.1.351 and B.1.1.7 variants were reportedly recognized by nearly half of the unique spike-specific TCRs.

In light of the paper, this sample's time point label describes: baseline before first vaccination. Samples from vaccinated people were obtained from the UK trials COV001 and COV002, which included a single-blind randomized controlled phase 2/3 trial of AZD1222 (ChAdOx1 nCoV-19) in healthy adults. Trial participant PBMC samples were collected at day 0 and day 28 after the second dose for TCRbeta chain sequencing. The CDR3 regions of human TCRbeta chains were subjected to immunosequencing. For the original study's pipeline: Repertoire TCRs were matched against a reference library of SARS-CoV-2-specific TCRs generated with the MIRA antigen-specificity platform. Breadth meant the fraction of unique TCRs that were SARS-CoV-2-associated, whereas depth meant the fraction of total T cells that were SARS-CoV-2-associated. Using the MIRA data, each spike-specific TCR was mapped to the spike region that the TCR reacts to and placed in a CD4 or CD8 class. Log10-transformed breadth and depth values were compared by one-way ANOVA with Sidak's multiple comparisons tests. TCRdb retrieved this table from immuneACCESS and kept in-frame rearrangements only. Not all clones are present; in checked studies, unresolved V genes account for under half, and no reason is known for the remainder. V, J and clone size derive from that table, while D and trimming were established from the DNA sequence. This sample holds approximately 100,000 clones; 85% to 90% were observed only once. The ten largest clones add up to around 15% of the sample.

Comment on this clone: Its antigen remains unidentified. Nothing much larger sits one base from this clone, and base qualities are not available.

Counted from cysteine to phenylalanine, this CDR3 has 16 amino acids. The read is trimmed to its CDR3 DNA, 48 bases read in frame from base 1. The germline V gene (reference sequence) provides CDR1 SEHNR and CDR2 FQNEAQ. At the junction V is shortened by 3 bases and J by 3 bases, with 17 bases in between. This TCR derives from an adult in good health. Sequencing used peripheral blood, obtained on day 0 of AZD1222 vaccination. In this chain, TRBV7-9 is recombined with TRBJ1-2; the D gene is possibly TRBD1, with 5 bases matching. The CDR3: CASSLSGGRGDYGYTF. The bases are TGTGCCAGCAGCTTGTCGGGGGGACGAGGAGACTATGGCTACACCTTC.